These 20 T cell receptor beta chains were sequenced from one sample in a study of cytomegalovirus exposure and HLA in healthy donors. PCR primers comprised 60 Vbeta and 13 Jbeta primers. Method: immunoSEQ multiplex PCR; TCRdb's copy keeps in-frame clones and lacks some. The sample yields about 200,000 clones, 70% to 85% seen once. Sequenced: PBMCs. These receptors were taken from a girl aged 2 to 9 in good health and CMV-seronegative.

V and J are TRBV19 and TRBJ1-5; the D gene is possibly TRBD1 (6 bases). The CDR3 sequence is 15 residues long. Per the germline V gene, CDR1 is LNHDA and CDR2 is SQIVND (reference sequence). Trimming left V 5 bases short and J 1 base short, with 12 bases between. For the CDR3, the DNA is TGTGCCAGTAGTTGGGGTGGGGGCAGCAATCAGCCCCAGCATTTT. This gives the protein CASSWGGGSNQPQHF.

The chain uses TRBV28 and TRBJ1-3; TRBD1 is a possible D gene (5 bases). Looked up from germline, CDR1 is MDHEN and CDR2 is SYDVKM. This CDR3 has 14 amino acids. The V gene lost 3 bases and the J gene lost 6 bases, with 12 bases spanning the gap. The CDR3, as DNA: TGTGCCAGCAGTTTGGGGCTTTTCAAAAACACCATATATTTT. This gives the protein CASSLGLFKNTIYF.

This clone was detected only a few times. V usage is TRBV9 and J usage is TRBJ2-5; 9 nucleotides align to TRBD2. CDR3 length equals 16 residues. Per the germline V gene, CDR1 is SGDLS and CDR2 is YYNGEE. Trimming at V came to 0 bases and at J to 5 bases, leaving 8 bases not matched to a gene. CDR3 protein: CASSVGGGGPRETQYF. The CDR3 region has the DNA TGTGCCAGCAGCGTAGGCGGGGGGGGTCCCCGGGAGACCCAGTACTTC.

This chain uses TRBV5-4 with TRBJ1-2; D gene uncertain. The CDR3 is made up of 13 amino acids. Germline V gives CDR1 SGHNT, CDR2 YYREEE (reference sequence). V lost 4 bases, J lost 6 bases, and 13 bases lay in between. CDR3 sequence: CASSPTGGDGYTF. CDR3 bases: TGTGCCAGCAGCCCGACGGGTGGCGATGGCTACACCTTC.

This clone has only one observation. V gene TRBV19 combines with J gene TRBJ1-1, with D maybe TRBD1 (6 bases). The V gene's germline CDR1 is LNHDA and CDR2 SQIVND (reference sequence). The CDR3 runs 11 residues. The V end was cut by 7 bases, the J end by 7 bases, with 10 bases between. For the CDR3, the DNA is TGTGCCAGTAACGCAGGGGTTGAAGCTTTCTTT. Translating gives CASNAGVEAFF. The full variable domain, rest sourced from reference TRBV19 and TRBJ1-1, is DGGITQSPKYLFRKEGQNVTLSCEQNLNHDAMYWYRQDPGQGLRLIYYSQIVNDFQKGDIAEGYSVSREKKESFPLTVTSAQKNPTAFYLCASNAGVEAFFGQGTRLTVV.

The gene calls are TRBV9 and TRBJ2-3; 9 positions agree with TRBD2. V gave up 3 bases and J gave up 1 base; unmatched junction bases: 6. The CDR3 is 16 residues long. Germline V gives CDR1 SGDLS, CDR2 YYNGEE. This CDR3 reads CASSEISGSRTDTQYF. CDR3 bases: TGTGCCAGCAGCGAGATTAGCGGGAGCCGCACAGATACGCAGTATTTT.

This chain connects TRBV18 to TRBJ2-7; 8 nucleotides line up with TRBD2. J lost 3 bases, V lost 8 bases, and 6 bases had no gene match. The germline gives CDR1 KGHSH, CDR2 LQKENI. The CDR3 contains 13 residues. CDR3 in amino acids: CASRGGGSYEQYF. In DNA, the CDR3 is TGTGCCAGCCGGGGCGGGGGGAGCTACGAGCAGTACTTC.

The chain couples TRBV19 to TRBJ2-1; 9 positions match TRBD2. V trimming: 5 bases; J trimming: 0 bases; junction bases outside the gene matches: 8. Germline V gives CDR1 LNHDA, CDR2 SQIVND (reference sequence). The CDR3 has 17 amino acids. The CDR3 bases are TGTGCCAGTAGTGCCGTAGCGGGGGCTAACTCCTACAATGAGCAGTTCTTC. It yields the protein CASSAVAGANSYNEQFF.

The chain combines TRBV4-2 with TRBJ1-1, with 7 bases that match TRBD1. Trimming cost V 3 bases and J 3 bases; bases outside gene matches: 7. CDR1 is LGHNA and CDR2 is YNFKEQ in the germline V gene. This CDR3 is 15 amino acids long. CDR3 sequence reads: CASSQRQGMDTEAFF. The CDR3 nucleotides read TGTGCCAGCAGCCAGAGACAGGGCATGGACACTGAAGCTTTCTTT.

The chain joins TRBV4-1 to TRBJ1-6; 7 bases fit TRBD1. The junction had 15 bases not matched to a gene; V was cut back by 4 bases and J by 9 bases. The CDR3 spans 17 residues. Germline V gives CDR1 MGHRA, CDR2 YSYEKL. CDR3 region: CASSPSPPGTVSSPLHF. The CDR3 DNA follows: TGCGCCAGCAGCCCTTCCCCACCCGGGACAGTCTCTTCACCCCTCCACTTT.

The chain carries TRBV5-4 and TRBJ2-2; 9 bases are a match to TRBD1. In germline, CDR1 is SGHNT, CDR2 YYREEE (reference sequence). Unmatched junction bases numbered 7, after V lost 4 bases and J lost 6 bases. The CDR3 covers 15 residues. The CDR3 spells CASSLPGTGSGELFF. DNA of the CDR3: TGTGCCAGCAGCCTCCCGGGGACAGGGTCCGGGGAGCTGTTTTTT.

This clone has just one count. J is TRBJ1-4 and V is TRBV7-6, with 7 bases fitting TRBD1. This CDR3 contains 15 residues. With V trimmed by 3 bases and J by 8 bases, 9 bases remained unmatched. CDR1 SGHVS and CDR2 FNYEAQ come from the germline V gene. The CDR3 here is CASSFGTATSEKLFF. CDR3 in DNA: TGTGCCAGCAGCTTCGGGACAGCCACATCCGAAAAACTGTTTTTT. Full variable domain (remainder filled in from reference TRBV7-6 and TRBJ1-4): GAGVSQSPRYKVTKRGQDVALRCDPISGHVSLYWYRQALGQGPEFLTYFNYEAQQDKSGLPNDRFSAERPEGSISTLTIQRTEQRDSAMYRCASSFGTATSEKLFFGSGTQLSVL.

The CDR3 sequence is CASSEAGQGTYGYTF. The CDR3 nucleotides are TGTGCCAGCAGTGAAGCTGGACAGGGGACCTATGGCTACACCTTC. The chain has TRBV2 and TRBJ1-2; 9 nucleotides line up with TRBD1. This CDR3 spans 15 amino acids. Losses at the gene ends were 0 bases for V and 4 bases for J; bases not matched to a gene: 3. Looked up from germline, CDR1 is SNHLY and CDR2 is FYNNEI.

The chain carries TRBV6-1 and TRBJ1-4, with D uncertain. Germline CDR1 is MNHNS and CDR2 is SASEGT. The CDR3 has 14 residues. Trimming stripped 8 bases from V and 8 bases from J, with 18 bases between. The DNA for the CDR3 is TGTGCCAGCGGAGTACTTTTCCCCGGGGAAAAACTGTTTTTT. Protein product: CASGVLFPGEKLFF.

This clone was counted a single time. The chain combines TRBV18 with TRBJ2-5, with a tentative D call TRBD1 (5 bases). This CDR3 spans 16 amino acids. CDR1 and CDR2 (germline): KGHSH, LQKENI. V was trimmed by 0 bases and J by 2 bases, leaving 13 bases between them. CDR3 sequence: CASSPPGGREQETQYF. DNA for the CDR3: TGTGCCAGCTCACCACCCGGTGGCAGGGAACAAGAGACCCAGTACTTC. Based on the CDR3 plus reference TRBV18 and TRBJ2-5, the full variable domain is NAGVMQNPRHLVRRRGQEARLRCSPMKGHSHVYWYRQLPEEGLKFMVYLQKENIIDESGMPKERFSAEFPKEGPSILRIQQVVRGDSAAYFCASSPPGGREQETQYFGPGTRLLVL.

The chain combines TRBV9 with TRBJ2-2; possible D gene TRBD1, 6 bases. Trimming shortened V by 4 bases and J by 3 bases, and 10 bases separated the two germline ends. This CDR3 is built from 14 residues. Germline CDR1 and CDR2: SGDLS and YYNGEE. The CDR3 here is CASSPRTDTGELFF. The DNA for the CDR3 is TGTGCCAGCAGCCCCAGGACAGACACCGGGGAGCTGTTTTTT.

The chain links TRBV19 to TRBJ1-2; D ambiguous. Trimming pared 1 base from V and 6 bases from J, leaving 9 bases between. Germline lookup yields CDR1 LNHDA and CDR2 SQIVND (reference sequence). The CDR3 consists of 13 residues. CDR3 nucleotides: TGTGCCAGTAGTATAGGAGGGAGGAATGGCTACACCTTC. Its protein product is CASSIGGRNGYTF. Full variable domain (outside the CDR3, taken from reference TRBV19 and TRBJ1-2): DGGITQSPKYLFRKEGQNVTLSCEQNLNHDAMYWYRQDPGQGLRLIYYSQIVNDFQKGDIAEGYSVSREKKESFPLTVTSAQKNPTAFYLCASSIGGRNGYTFGSGTRLTVV.

The rearrangement uses TRBV5-1 and TRBJ1-2; possible D gene TRBD1, 5 bases. This CDR3 contains 14 residues. The V gene's germline CDR1 is SGHRS and CDR2 YFSETQ. Trimming shortened V by 3 bases and J by 4 bases, and 13 bases separated the two germline ends. Here the CDR3 reads CASSSATGVYGYTF. CDR3 DNA sequence: TGCGCCAGCAGCTCCGCCACAGGAGTCTATGGCTACACCTTC.

This chain uses TRBV9 with TRBJ1-3; D gene unclear. Looked up from germline, CDR1 is SGDLS and CDR2 is YYNGEE. The CDR3 loop spans 12 amino acids. The V and J ends lost 1 base and 3 bases respectively, with 2 bases between them. CDR3: CASSVYGNTIYF. The CDR3 DNA follows: TGTGCCAGCAGCGTATATGGAAACACCATATATTTT.

V is TRBV19 and J is TRBJ2-3, with a possible D match to TRBD1 (6 bases). Germline values: CDR1 LNHDA, CDR2 SQIVND (reference sequence). The CDR3 contains 14 residues. V was clipped by 5 bases and J by 1 base, with 10 bases between them. The CDR3 is CASSPTGRTDTQYF. In DNA form, the CDR3 reads TGTGCCAGTAGTCCGACAGGACGCACAGATACGCAGTATTTT.